A selection of T cell receptor beta chains follows, all from one sample in a study of cytomegalovirus exposure and HLA in healthy donors. Assay used: immunoSEQ multiplex PCR; TCRdb lists only in-frame clones, some missing. In the table there are 98,000 or so clones, around 80% of which are singletons. The specimen was PBMCs. The receptors come from a human donor in good health. Each CDR3 is given with its conserved first and last residue. D genes are given only for firm matches. The size entry is marked missing in some rows and otherwise reads once, few, many or a size class.

j_call d_call clone_size v_call cdr3_aa cdr3_nt
TRBJ1-2 TRBD1 . TRBV20-1 CSARAGGGYTF TGCAGTGCTAGGGCAGGGGGAGGCTACACCTTC
TRBJ1-1 TRBD1 few TRBV6-1 CASMTGGGGTEAFF TGTGCCAGCATGACAGGGGGCGGGGGCACTGAAGCTTTCTTT
TRBJ1-5 TRBD1 few TRBV19 CATTGAYQPQHF TGTGCCACGACAGGGGCCTATCAGCCCCAGCATTTT
TRBJ1-2 . once TRBV19 CASRKTGITYGYTF TGTGCCAGTAGAAAAACAGGGATTACTTACGGCTACACCTTC
TRBJ2-3 . . TRBV6-1 CASSSGVLIADTQYF TGTGCCAGCAGTTCAGGGGTCCTCATCGCAGATACGCAGTATTTT
TRBJ2-3 . . TRBV12-5 CASGPPTGEDTQYF TGTGCTAGTGGTCCCCCGACGGGAGAAGATACGCAGTATTTT
TRBJ1-4 . . TRBV7-2 CASSRDGVATNEKLFF TGTGCCAGCAGCCGTGACGGGGTAGCAACTAATGAAAAACTGTTTTTT
TRBJ1-1 . few TRBV4-1 CASSQEGPGNTEAFF TGCGCCAGCAGCCAAGAAGGCCCAGGGAACACTGAAGCTTTCTTT
TRBJ2-5 . . TRBV30 CAWSLGRGKTQYF TGTGCCTGGAGTCTCGGCCGCGGGAAGACCCAGTACTTC
TRBJ2-7 . . TRBV20-1 CSARDEAEQYF TGCAGTGCTAGAGATGAGGCCGAGCAGTACTTC
TRBJ2-2 TRBD2 . TRBV5-4 CASSPRGGGGLDGELFF TGTGCCAGCAGCCCGCGTGGCGGGGGGGGCCTGGACGGGGAGCTGTTTTTT
TRBJ2-1 . . TRBV27 CASSLRVASSYNEQFF TGTGCCAGCAGTTTGAGAGTTGCGAGCTCCTACAATGAGCAGTTCTTC
TRBJ2-7 . . TRBV9 CASSVEGQGGPYEQYF TGTGCCAGCAGCGTAGAAGGTCAGGGCGGTCCCTACGAGCAGTACTTC
TRBJ2-7 TRBD1 . TRBV11-3 CASSLGGTGSYEQYF TGTGCCAGCAGCTTAGGTGGGACAGGGTCCTACGAGCAGTACTTC
TRBJ1-2 . . TRBV15 CATSRDPGATASTF TGTGCCACCAGCAGAGATCCAGGGGCTACGGCTTCTACCTTC
TRBJ1-2 . . TRBV2 CASGTSFAYGYTF TGTGCCAGCGGGACATCTTTCGCCTATGGCTACACCTTC
TRBJ2-7 TRBD1 . TRBV5-1 CASSPRQGAYEQYF TGCGCCAGCAGCCCGCGACAGGGAGCCTACGAGCAGTACTTC
TRBJ1-3 . . TRBV6-5 CASSFAGTVGDTIYF TGTGCCAGCAGTTTCGCGGGGACCGTTGGGGACACCATATATTTT
TRBJ1-4 TRBD1 once TRBV2 CASSDTGATNEKLFF TGTGCCAGCAGCGATACAGGGGCAACTAATGAAAAACTGTTTTTT
TRBJ2-5 . . TRBV5-1 CASSLYARPYQETQYF TGCGCCAGCAGCTTGTATGCCAGGCCGTACCAAGAGACCCAGTACTTC